The 32 T cell receptor beta chains listed next were all sequenced from one sample in a study of early T cells in non-severe SARS-CoV-2 infection. TCRdb reprocessed the 5' RACE reads with MiXCR, giving one entry per CDR3 protein. The table lists some 120,000 distinct CDR3 sequences, 15% of them singletons. The sequencing input was whole blood. These receptors originate from an adult who was a healthcare worker with PCR-confirmed SARS-CoV-2 infection or an uninfected control (not recorded which).

The rearrangement links TRBV29-1 to TRBJ1-1; D gene uncertain. Germline V gives CDR1 SQVTM, CDR2 ANQGSEA. The CDR3 is 13 residues long. V was trimmed by 7 bases and J by 0 bases, leaving 12 bases between them. The CDR3 reads CSGGGGLNTEAFF. DNA for the CDR3: TGCAGCGGGGGAGGAGGGTTGAACACTGAAGCTTTCTTT.

This clonotype showed up just a few times. The chain combines TRBV20-1 with TRBJ2-3; 15 bases match TRBD2. The germline gives CDR1 DFQATT, CDR2 SNEGSKA (reference sequence). This CDR3 is built from 16 residues. V lost 0 bases to trimming and J lost 8 bases; unmatched junction nucleotides: 6. In DNA form, the CDR3 reads TGCAGTGCTAGAGATCCCGGGACTAGCGGGGGGCCTACGCAGTATTTT. Protein: CSARDPGTSGGPTQYF.

At least ten counts were recorded for this clonotype. This rearrangement joins TRBV11-2 to TRBJ2-1, with D tentatively TRBD2 (6 bases). The CDR3 sequence is 15 residues long. V was clipped by 4 bases and J by 7 bases, with 17 bases between them. Germline loops: CDR1 SGHAT, CDR2 FQNNGV. CDR3 region: CASSSQGGVVNEQFF. In DNA, the CDR3 is TGTGCCAGCAGCTCCCAGGGCGGGGTGGTAAATGAGCAGTTCTTC.

The table lists this clonotype with many counts. The chain is built from TRBV7-9 and TRBJ1-4; the D is unclear. The V and J ends lost 6 bases and 8 bases respectively, with 7 bases between them. This CDR3 is built from 11 residues. Germline V gives CDR1 SEHNR, CDR2 FQNEAQ (reference sequence). In DNA form, the CDR3 reads TGTGCCAGCAGTCAAGGGGAAAAACTGTTTTTT. Translation: CASSQGEKLFF.

This clonotype was counted ten times or more. The gene calls are TRBV5-5 and TRBJ2-5; D gene ambiguous. Germline V gene data show CDR1 as SGHKS and CDR2 as YYEKEE (reference sequence). The CDR3 contains 13 residues. Trimming removed 3 bases at V and 0 bases at J, with 6 bases between. CDR3 region: CASSSSYQETQYF. In nucleotides, the CDR3 is TGTGCCAGCAGCTCAAGTTACCAAGAGACCCAGTACTTC.

A few counts support this clonotype. The gene calls are TRBV20-1 and TRBJ2-3, with TRBD2 matching 8 bases. Germline V gene data show CDR1 as DFQATT and CDR2 as SNEGSKA (reference sequence). After removal of 7 bases from V and 3 bases from J, the junction contained 9 bases not matched to a gene. CDR3 size: 14 residues. The CDR3 sequence is CSVLGPSGTDTQYF. In nucleotides, the CDR3 is TGCAGTGTCCTGGGGCCTAGCGGGACAGATACGCAGTATTTT.

The V call is TRBV20-1, the J call TRBJ1-6; D may be TRBD1 (5 bases). CDR1 and CDR2 from the germline V gene are DFQATT and SNEGSKA (reference sequence). V was shortened by 6 bases and J by 11 bases, with 14 bases between the two germline ends. There are 12 residues in the CDR3. The CDR3 protein is CSAGGRKAPLHF. The CDR3 coding sequence is TGCAGTGCCGGGGGTCGGAAAGCACCCCTCCACTTT.

This clonotype has a count of ten or more. This chain uses TRBV10-3 with TRBJ2-7; TRBD1 might be the D (5 bases). Germline CDR1 reads ENHRY; CDR2 reads SYGVKD. This CDR3 comprises 13 residues. V was cut by 11 bases and J by 2 bases, with 16 bases left in between. This CDR3 is CASAQTAAYEQYF. As DNA, the CDR3 is TGTGCCTCAGCCCAGACAGCCGCCTACGAGCAGTACTTC.

This clonotype was counted between two and nine times. J is TRBJ2-3 and V is TRBV18; 10 nucleotides agree with TRBD2. The CDR3 covers 16 residues. Per the germline V gene, CDR1 is KGHSH and CDR2 is LQKENI. V shed 1 base, J shed 4 bases, and the junction held 5 bases outside the gene matches. In DNA form, the CDR3 reads TGTGCCAGCTCACCACTGAGCGGGGGGGAGGCAGATACGCAGTATTTT. This encodes CASSPLSGGEADTQYF.

This clonotype was counted only a few times. This chain links TRBV7-9 with TRBJ1-4, with 8 bases lining up with TRBD1. V lost 5 bases, J lost 7 bases, and 9 bases stayed unmatched. Germline V lookup: CDR1 SEHNR, CDR2 FQNEAQ (reference sequence). The CDR3 has 15 residues. DNA for the CDR3: TGTGCCAGCAGCCAAAAGGGACAGGTTGGTGAAAAACTGTTTTTT. Translating it yields CASSQKGQVGEKLFF. Filled out from reference TRBV7-9 and TRBJ1-4, the complete variable domain reads DTGVSQNPRHKITKRGQNVTFRCDPISEHNRLYWYRQTLGQGPEFLTYFQNEAQLEKSRLLSDRFSAERPKGSFSTLEIQRTEQGDSAMYLCASSQKGQVGEKLFFGSGTQLSVL.

This clonotype has just a few counts. The chain employs TRBV7-6 and TRBJ2-7; no firm D call. V gave up 0 bases and J gave up 0 bases, with 6 bases separating them. Germline CDR1 is SGHVS and CDR2 is FNYEAQ. The CDR3 loop spans 14 amino acids. The CDR3: CASSLAYGSYEQYF. The CDR3 bases are TGTGCCAGCAGCTTAGCGTACGGCTCCTACGAGCAGTACTTC.

This clonotype appeared many times. The chain carries TRBV5-4 and TRBJ2-1, with D uncertain. Germline values: CDR1 SGHNT, CDR2 YYREEE (reference sequence). The CDR3 loop spans 13 amino acids. V was shortened by 3 bases and J by 6 bases, with 10 bases between the two germline ends. The CDR3 DNA is TGTGCCAGCAGCTCGGGCGAGCGCAATGAGCAGTTCTTC. Its protein is CASSSGERNEQFF.

This sequence joins TRBV6-5 and TRBJ1-1, with D maybe TRBD1 (5 bases). Germline V CDR1 and CDR2: MNHEY, SVGAGI. V gave up 6 bases and J gave up 0 bases, with 14 bases separating them. There are 15 residues in the CDR3. The CDR3 protein is CASRRSGTMNTEAFF. CDR3 coding DNA: TGTGCCAGCAGGCGTTCGGGGACTATGAACACTGAAGCTTTCTTT.

This clonotype was seen a few times. The chain links TRBV6-5 to TRBJ1-6; D is perhaps TRBD1 (5 bases). The germline gives CDR1 MNHEY, CDR2 SVGAGI. CDR3 length: 14 amino acids. Trimming removed 2 bases at V and 10 bases at J, with 12 bases between. The DNA for the CDR3 is TGTGCCAGCAGTTACAGGCAGGGTTTCTCACCCCTCCACTTT. Protein sequence: CASSYRQGFSPLHF.

This clonotype has only a few counts. This chain uses TRBV6-6 with TRBJ1-3; 12 bases fit TRBD1. Per germline, CDR1 MNHNY and CDR2 SVGAGI (reference sequence). With 2 bases clipped from V and 8 bases from J, the junction kept 4 bases outside the gene matches. This CDR3 spans 15 amino acids. The CDR3 region has the DNA TGTGCCAGCAGTTACCCGGGACAGGGGGCAGACACCATATATTTT. It codes for CASSYPGQGADTIYF.

This clonotype appeared a few times. The chain has TRBV30 and TRBJ2-1; no definite D call. Trimming removed 1 base at V and 3 bases at J, with 4 bases between. The germline gives CDR1 GTSNPN, CDR2 SVGIG (reference sequence). There are 12 residues in the CDR3. For the CDR3, the DNA is TGTGCCTGGAGTGGCCACTACAATGAGCAGTTCTTC. Translating gives CAWSGHYNEQFF. The whole variable domain, filled in from reference TRBV30 and TRBJ2-1, reads SQTIHQWPATLVQPVGSPLSLECTVEGTSNPNLYWYRQAAGRGLQLLFYSVGIGQISSEVPQNLSASRPQDRQFILSSKKLLLSDSGFYLCAWSGHYNEQFFGPGTRLTVL.

This chain links TRBV5-6 with TRBJ2-1; 9 bases map to TRBD1. This CDR3 region has 15 residues. The germline CDR1 and CDR2 sequences are SGHDT and YYEEEE. The junction had 6 bases not matched to a gene; V was cut back by 6 bases and J by 2 bases. CDR3 sequence: CASTRGTGTYNEQFF. The CDR3 nucleotides are TGTGCCAGCACCCGGGGGACAGGGACCTACAATGAGCAGTTCTTC.

This chain uses TRBV3-1 with TRBJ2-1; unclear D gene. V shed 0 bases and J shed 2 bases, with 11 bases lying between them. CDR1 is LGHDT and CDR2 is YNNKEL in the germline V gene (reference sequence). The CDR3 covers 16 residues. The CDR3 loop reads CASSQEEAVTYNEQFF. CDR3 nucleotide sequence: TGTGCCAGCAGCCAAGAAGAGGCAGTGACCTACAATGAGCAGTTCTTC.

The chain links TRBV12-3 or TRBV12-4 to TRBJ2-5; 13 nucleotides match TRBD2. The CDR3 spans 15 residues. The V segment lost 4 bases and the J segment 6 bases; nucleotides outside the gene matches: 5. The CDR3 nucleotides read TGTGCCAGCAGTTCCCAGACTAGCGGGGGGAAGACCCAGTACTTC. Protein product: CASSSQTSGGKTQYF.

This clonotype was seen more than once but under ten times. The chain couples TRBV12-3 or TRBV12-4 to TRBJ2-3; 7 nucleotides agree with TRBD1. Losses at the gene ends were 3 bases for V and 2 bases for J; bases not matched to a gene: 5. The CDR3 totals 15 residues. CDR3 sequence (DNA): TGTGCCAGCAGTTTCACAGGGGTTCACACAGATACGCAGTATTTT. Amino acid sequence: CASSFTGVHTDTQYF.

This clonotype was seen a handful of times. The chain has TRBV27 and TRBJ2-6; a weak D match, TRBD1 (6 bases). CDR3 length equals 14 residues. Germline assignment: CDR1 MNHEY and CDR2 SMNVEV (reference sequence). Trimming cost V 4 bases and J 4 bases, with 8 bases left between them. The CDR3 loop reads CASSWGLGANVLTF. In DNA, the CDR3 is TGTGCCAGCAGTTGGGGGCTAGGGGCCAACGTCCTGACTTTC.

The chain joins TRBV4-1 to TRBJ2-3; D unresolved. Germline assignment: CDR1 MGHRA and CDR2 YSYEKL. This CDR3 has 14 residues. Deletions cut 1 base from V and 2 bases from J, with 7 bases between. CDR3 sequence: CASSQVADTDTQYF. The CDR3 DNA reads TGCGCCAGCAGCCAAGTTGCGGACACAGATACGCAGTATTTT.

The DNA of the CDR3 is TGTGCCAGCAGCTCAGCCCTGAAAGATACGCAGTATTTT. Translated, it gives CASSSALKDTQYF. The genes are TRBV11-2 and TRBJ2-3, with D unresolved. Germline V CDR1 and CDR2: SGHAT, FQNNGV. The CDR3 is made up of 13 amino acids. Trimming left V 4 bases short and J 5 bases short, with 10 bases between. The variable domain in full, completed from reference TRBV11-2 and TRBJ2-3, reads EAGVAQSPRYKIIEKRQSVAFWCNPISGHATLYWYQQILGQGPKLLIQFQNNGVVDDSQLPKDRFSAERLKGVDSTLKIQPAKLEDSAVYLCASSSALKDTQYFGPGTRLTVL.

The sample holds a few counts of this clonotype. The J gene is TRBJ2-7, the V gene TRBV3-1; the D is unclear. Germline CDR1 is LGHDT and CDR2 is YNNKEL (reference sequence). Trimming left V 4 bases short and J 1 base short, with 8 bases between. The CDR3 has 13 amino acids. The CDR3 region has the DNA TGTGCCAGCAGCCGTGACCAATCCTACGAGCAGTACTTC. Its translation: CASSRDQSYEQYF.

J is TRBJ2-5 and V is TRBV6-5; 12 nucleotides agree with TRBD1. The CDR3 is 15 amino acids. V was clipped by 2 bases and J by 6 bases; unmatched bases: 4. CDR1 MNHEY and CDR2 SVGAGI come from the germline V gene. CDR3 nucleotides: TGTGCCAGCAGTTACGGGACAGGGGGCTCGAAGACCCAGTACTTC. Encoded protein: CASSYGTGGSKTQYF.

This sequence joins TRBV3-1 and TRBJ2-7, with 10 bases matching TRBD1. The germline V gene encodes CDR1 LGHDT and CDR2 YNNKEL (reference sequence). The V gene end was trimmed by 1 base and the J gene end by 2 bases; junction bases not matched to a gene: 2. This CDR3 region has 15 residues. CDR3 in amino acids: CASSQADRGPYEQYF. CDR3 in DNA: TGTGCCAGCAGCCAAGCAGACAGGGGGCCCTACGAGCAGTACTTC.

This rearrangement joins TRBV5-1 to TRBJ2-1, with a weak D call TRBD2 (5 bases). The V gene's germline CDR1 is SGHRS and CDR2 YFSETQ. The ends were cut back, 5 bases at V and 7 bases at J, with 25 bases in the middle. The CDR3 has 17 residues. CDR3 bases: TGCGCCAGCAGTTCTCCAGCCGGGATTCCCCTCGGGAATGAGCAGTTCTTC. This translates into CASSSPAGIPLGNEQFF.

The CDR3 nucleotides are TGCAGCGTTGAGAGGCACAATGAGCAGTTCTTC. It yields the protein CSVERHNEQFF. The rearrangement uses TRBV29-1 and TRBJ2-1, with D uncertain. V was pared by 3 bases and J by 5 bases, with 5 bases between. There are 11 residues in the CDR3. The germline gives CDR1 SQVTM, CDR2 ANQGSEA.

The table lists this clonotype with a few counts. The chain employs TRBV29-1 and TRBJ1-3, with a tentative D call TRBD1 (5 bases). The CDR3 has 14 amino acids. Germline loops: CDR1 SQVTM, CDR2 ANQGSEA. Trimming took off 7 bases at V and 0 bases at J, with 13 bases between the two ends. The CDR3 DNA reads TGCAGCGGCTGGGACGGAAACTCTGGAAACACCATATATTTT. Translated: CSGWDGNSGNTIYF.

This clonotype has only a few counts. The chain carries TRBV6-5 and TRBJ2-5; D perhaps matches TRBD1 (6 bases). The CDR3 is 13 amino acids. Germline lookup yields CDR1 MNHEY and CDR2 SVGAGI. Between the trimmed V and J ends, which lost 1 base and 5 bases, there was a span of 8 bases. The CDR3 is CASSYLQGETQYF. CDR3 in DNA: TGTGCCAGCAGTTACTTACAGGGCGAGACCCAGTACTTC.

J is TRBJ2-2 and V is TRBV7-9, with 7 bases matching TRBD1. The V gene end was trimmed by 4 bases and the J gene end by 6 bases; junction bases not matched to a gene: 11. CDR3 length: 16 residues. Per the germline V gene, CDR1 is SEHNR and CDR2 is FQNEAQ (reference sequence). The CDR3 bases are TGTGCCAGCAGCTACCGACAGGGCGGACAATCCGGGGAGCTGTTTTTT. Its translation: CASSYRQGGQSGELFF.

This clonotype was seen many times. CDR3 in DNA: TGCGCCAGCAGCCAAGATAGGGGGACAGGAGCATCTAACTATGGCTACACCTTC. Translated: CASSQDRGTGASNYGYTF. The chain combines TRBV4-1 with TRBJ1-2, with 8 bases lining up with TRBD1. Germline-derived CDR1 and CDR2 are MGHRA and YSYEKL. The junction had 9 bases not matched to a gene; V was cut back by 0 bases and J by 0 bases. This CDR3 contains 18 residues.